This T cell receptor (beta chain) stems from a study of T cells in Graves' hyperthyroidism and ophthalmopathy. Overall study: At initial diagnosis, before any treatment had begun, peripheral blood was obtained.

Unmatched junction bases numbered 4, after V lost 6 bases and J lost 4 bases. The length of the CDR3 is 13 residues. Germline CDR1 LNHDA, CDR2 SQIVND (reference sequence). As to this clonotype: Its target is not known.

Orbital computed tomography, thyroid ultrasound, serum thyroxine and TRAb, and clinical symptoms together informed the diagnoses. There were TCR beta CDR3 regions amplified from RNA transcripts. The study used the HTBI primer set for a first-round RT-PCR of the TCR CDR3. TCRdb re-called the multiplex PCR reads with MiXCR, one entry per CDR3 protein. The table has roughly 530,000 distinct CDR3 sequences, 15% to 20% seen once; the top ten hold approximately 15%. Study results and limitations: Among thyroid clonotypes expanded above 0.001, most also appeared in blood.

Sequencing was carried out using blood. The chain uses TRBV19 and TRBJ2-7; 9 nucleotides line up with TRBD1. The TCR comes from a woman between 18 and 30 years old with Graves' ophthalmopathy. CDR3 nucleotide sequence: TGTGCCAGTAGACCCGACAGGGGGTACGAGCAGTACTTC. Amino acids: CASRPDRGYEQYF.